A single sample gave rise to the 25 T cell receptor beta chains below, sequenced in a study of shared clonotypes between healthy human individuals (dated by TCRdb to the early 2020s). Library method: the immunoSEQ multiplex PCR assay. Imported from immuneACCESS, the table was reduced by TCRdb to in-frame sequences with V and J called. These copies leave out some clones; in studies compared against another copy, an unresolved V gene accounts for under half, and the cause of the remainder is not known. The sample has more than 2 million clones on record, roughly 95% of them singletons. The top ten hold roughly 1.7% of the sample. CD8 naive samples were obtained by positive selection for CCR7 among CD45RO-negative cells, yielding a CD45RA+CCR7+ population from which TemRA cells were excluded. Sample: naive CD8+ T cells from PBMCs. The cell subset or site label corresponds to: CD45RA+CCR7+. The origin of the receptors is a man between 18 and 29 years old in good health. Some clones in this sample may be carry-over from other donors' samples.

The V and J genes are TRBV27 and TRBJ2-7, with TRBD1 as a possible D gene (5 bases). V shed 1 base and J shed 3 bases, with 13 bases lying between them. The CDR3 covers 15 residues. Germline V lookup: CDR1 MNHEY, CDR2 SMNVEV (reference sequence). In nucleotides, the CDR3 is TGTGCCAGCAGTTTATGGGGCAGAAGCAGCTACGAGCAGTACTTC. This sequence encodes CASSLWGRSSYEQYF.

Only one count was recorded for this clone. The chain uses TRBV10-3 and TRBJ2-3; possibly TRBD1 for D (6 bases). CDR1 and CDR2 (germline): ENHRY, SYGVKD. V was pared by 3 bases and J by 5 bases, with 24 bases between. The CDR3 runs to 18 residues. DNA of the CDR3: TGTGCCATCAGTGACCTAGGGACGGGACACCCAGAAGGAGATACGCAGTATTTT. As protein: CAISDLGTGHPEGDTQYF.

The V call is TRBV27, the J call TRBJ2-7; 10 bases agree with TRBD1. The CDR3 length is 16 residues. Germline V gene sequence: CDR1 MNHEY, CDR2 SMNVEV (reference sequence). The junction had 11 bases not matched to a gene; V was cut back by 4 bases and J by 5 bases. CDR3 loop: CASSSGPGTGAHEQYF. The CDR3 DNA reads as TGTGCCAGCAGTTCCGGCCCCGGGACAGGGGCCCACGAGCAGTACTTC.

Regarding this clone: Other DNA variants within this sample encode the same CDR3. CDR3 in amino acids: CASSSPPDNEQFF. The CDR3 DNA is TGTGCCAGTTCCTCGCCGCCCGACAATGAGCAGTTCTTC. The rearrangement joins TRBV7-8 to TRBJ2-1; D ambiguous. Trimming pared 9 bases from V and 5 bases from J, leaving 14 bases between. From germline, CDR1 is SGHVS and CDR2 FQNEAQ. The CDR3 runs to 13 residues.

The rearrangement joins TRBV25-1 to TRBJ2-3, with D perhaps TRBD1 or TRBD2 (6 bases each). Per germline, CDR1 MGHDK and CDR2 SYGVNS. Trimming removed 5 bases at V and 2 bases at J, with 20 bases between. CDR3 length: 17 amino acids. The CDR3 nucleotides read TGTGCCAGCAGTTCAAATGGGGGCGGGACAAACACAGATACGCAGTATTTT. It is translated as CASSSNGGGTNTDTQYF.

CDR3 nucleotide sequence: TGTGCCAGCATCGGGGATTCCTACGAGCAGTACTTC. Translating gives CASIGDSYEQYF. The rearrangement uses TRBV2 and TRBJ2-7, with a possible D match to TRBD2 (5 bases). The CDR3 has 12 amino acids. Germline V gene data show CDR1 as SNHLY and CDR2 as FYNNEI. V lost 7 bases and J lost 1, with 8 bases in between.

The chain recombines TRBV19 with TRBJ1-1; perhaps TRBD1 as D (5 bases). V was shortened by 4 bases and J by 4 bases, with 16 bases between the two germline ends. The CDR3 has 15 amino acids. Germline CDR1 and CDR2: LNHDA and SQIVND (reference sequence). CDR3 in DNA: TGTGCCAGTAGTAGGCGGGGATATCAGGGCACTGAAGCTTTCTTT. It is translated as CASSRRGYQGTEAFF. Together with reference TRBV19 and TRBJ1-1, the CDR3 gives the full variable domain: DGGITQSPKYLFRKEGQNVTLSCEQNLNHDAMYWYRQDPGQGLRLIYYSQIVNDFQKGDIAEGYSVSREKKESFPLTVTSAQKNPTAFYLCASSRRGYQGTEAFFGQGTRLTVV.

V gene TRBV27 combines with J gene TRBJ2-3; D ambiguous. CDR1 MNHEY and CDR2 SMNVEV come from the germline V gene (reference sequence). V was clipped by 7 bases and J by 1 base, with 9 bases between them. This CDR3 has 13 amino acids. The CDR3 loop is CASTPFGTDTQYF. The CDR3 DNA reads as TGTGCCAGCACTCCCTTCGGCACAGATACGCAGTATTTT.

The chain uses TRBV5-1 and TRBJ2-7; 11 nucleotides agree with TRBD2. V shed 4 bases and J 1 base; nucleotides not matched to a gene: 7. The CDR3 loop spans 16 amino acids. CDR1 is SGHRS and CDR2 is YFSETQ in the germline V gene. This CDR3 reads CASSVARLAGSYEQYF. Here the CDR3 DNA reads TGCGCCAGCAGCGTCGCTCGACTAGCGGGGTCCTACGAGCAGTACTTC. Complete variable domain (other parts from reference TRBV5-1 and TRBJ2-7): KAGVTQTPRYLIKTRGQQVTLSCSPISGHRSVSWYQQTPGQGLQFLFEYFSETQRNKGNFPGRFSGRQFSNSRSEMNVSTLELGDSALYLCASSVARLAGSYEQYFGPGTRLTVT.

V is TRBV27 and J is TRBJ1-5; 11 bases are shared with TRBD1. CDR1 is MNHEY and CDR2 is SMNVEV in the germline V gene (reference sequence). CDR3 size: 16 residues. V shed 2 bases and J 4 bases; nucleotides not matched to a gene: 4. The CDR3 DNA sequence: TGTGCCAGCAGTTTAACCGGGACAGGGGGGAATCAGCCCCAGCATTTT. It codes for CASSLTGTGGNQPQHF.

The chain carries TRBV28 and TRBJ2-4, with D perhaps matching TRBD1 (6 bases). The ends were cut back, 3 bases at V and 7 bases at J, with 7 bases in the middle. The CDR3 runs to 12 residues. Germline V gene lookup returns CDR1 MDHEN and CDR2 SYDVKM. CDR3 DNA: TGTGCCAGCAGTTTTACAGGGAACATTCAGTACTTC. Protein: CASSFTGNIQYF.

Details on this clone: The same CDR3 is also encoded by other DNA sequences in this sample. The CDR3 reads CASSGDSYEQYF. DNA for the CDR3: TGTGCCAGCAGTGGAGACAGCTACGAGCAGTACTTC. This chain links TRBV9 with TRBJ2-7; D is possibly TRBD1 (5 bases). The CDR3 consists of 12 residues. Looked up from germline, CDR1 is SGDLS and CDR2 is YYNGEE. The V end lost 5 bases, the J end lost 3 bases, and 9 bases lay between the germline ends.

The chain employs TRBV5-1 and TRBJ1-3, with D possibly matching TRBD1 (6 bases). This CDR3 region has 15 residues. From germline, CDR1 is SGHRS and CDR2 YFSETQ. With 7 bases removed from V and 4 bases from J, the gap between germline ends came to 18 bases. The chain's CDR3 is CASCSDGQLGNTIYF. CDR3 sequence (DNA): TGCGCCAGCTGCTCGGACGGACAGCTAGGAAACACCATATATTTT.

This chain links TRBV27 with TRBJ2-7, with D uncertain. The CDR3 length is 13 residues. The germline V gene has CDR1 MNHEY and CDR2 SMNVEV (reference sequence). V was pared by 4 bases and J by 4 bases, with 11 bases between. This CDR3 is CASSYETGYEQYF. The CDR3 nucleotides read TGTGCCAGCAGTTACGAGACGGGTTACGAGCAGTACTTC.

J is TRBJ2-7 and V is TRBV28; the D gene is possibly TRBD2 (5 bases). Germline V gives CDR1 MDHEN, CDR2 SYDVKM. Between the trimmed V and J ends, which lost 5 bases and 0 bases, there was a span of 14 bases. This CDR3 has 15 residues. Here the CDR3 reads CASSTRLSSSYEQYF. The CDR3 DNA reads TGTGCCAGCAGTACGAGACTATCAAGCTCCTACGAGCAGTACTTC.

The rearrangement uses TRBV7-9 and TRBJ2-3; 9 bases are shared with TRBD2. J gave up 6 bases and V 5 bases, and 15 bases lay outside the gene matches. CDR3 length: 17 residues. Germline CDR1 and CDR2: SEHNR and FQNEAQ (reference sequence). The CDR3: CASSPREDSGRWDTQYF. DNA for the CDR3: TGTGCCAGCAGCCCTAGGGAGGATAGCGGGAGATGGGATACGCAGTATTTT.

This chain links TRBV28 with TRBJ2-7; 9 nucleotides align to TRBD1. Germline CDR1 is MDHEN and CDR2 is SYDVKM. J was trimmed by 0 bases and V by 6 bases; bases with no gene match: 3. This CDR3 is built from 14 residues. DNA of the CDR3: TGTGCCAGCAGGAGGACAGGGGACTCCTACGAGCAGTACTTC. This gives the protein CASRRTGDSYEQYF.

On this clone: Other DNA sequences in this sample translate to the same CDR3. This sequence joins TRBV9 and TRBJ2-7, with TRBD2 matching 9 bases. There are 14 residues in the CDR3. Germline CDR1 reads SGDLS; CDR2 reads YYNGEE. V was pared by 0 bases and J by 4 bases, with 2 bases of the junction left unmatched. The chain's CDR3 is CASSVGGRGYEQYF. CDR3 coding DNA: TGTGCCAGCAGCGTAGGCGGGAGGGGTTACGAGCAGTACTTC.

About this clone itself: This specimen includes other DNA sequences encoding the same CDR3. This chain uses TRBV6-6 with TRBJ2-3; TRBD2 matches at 7 bases. V shed 4 bases and J 3 bases; nucleotides not matched to a gene: 4. Germline V lookup: CDR1 MNHNY, CDR2 SVGAGI (reference sequence). This CDR3 contains 14 residues. The CDR3 DNA reads as TGTGCCAGCAGTTGGGCGGGAGTGACAGATACGCAGTATTTT. Its protein product is CASSWAGVTDTQYF.

V usage is TRBV6-5 and J usage is TRBJ2-7; D is unclear. Germline V gives CDR1 MNHEY, CDR2 SVGAGI. V was trimmed by 0 bases and J by 0 bases, leaving 12 bases between them. The CDR3 has 16 residues. CDR3 loop: CASSYSAPSNSYEQYF. Written as DNA, the CDR3 is TGTGCCAGCAGTTACTCAGCACCTTCAAACTCCTACGAGCAGTACTTC.

This clone showed up just once. The V and J genes are TRBV5-1 and TRBJ1-1, with unresolved D. The CDR3 extends over 18 amino acids. Germline values: CDR1 SGHRS, CDR2 YFSETQ. The ends were cut back, 2 bases at V and 0 bases at J, with 20 bases in the middle. CDR3: CASSFGRNKGLMNTEAFF. The CDR3 DNA is TGCGCCAGCAGCTTTGGTAGAAACAAAGGACTCATGAACACTGAAGCTTTCTTT.

The DNA for the CDR3 is TGCGCCAGCAGCTTGGATTGGGGTCGAGGGCAGCCCCAGCATTTT. This translates into CASSLDWGRGQPQHF. The genes are TRBV5-1 and TRBJ1-5; D unresolved. V was cut by 0 bases and J by 7 bases, with 14 bases left in between. The V gene's germline CDR1 is SGHRS and CDR2 YFSETQ. This CDR3 has 15 amino acids.

The chain couples TRBV5-1 to TRBJ2-3; perhaps TRBD1 as D (5 bases). Germline V CDR1 and CDR2: SGHRS, YFSETQ. V lost 1 base and J 2 bases, leaving 11 bases between the germline ends. The CDR3 length is 15 residues. DNA for the CDR3: TGCGCCAGCAGCTTGTGGGGCAGCCTCACAGATACGCAGTATTTT. Translated: CASSLWGSLTDTQYF.

The genes are TRBV28 and TRBJ2-1, with D tentatively TRBD1 or TRBD2 (5 bases each). The CDR3 totals 15 residues. Between the trimmed V and J ends, which lost 6 bases and 1 base, there was a span of 13 bases. The germline gives CDR1 MDHEN, CDR2 SYDVKM. For the CDR3, the DNA is TGTGCCAGCAGCTCCGGGACCGTTTCCTACAATGAGCAGTTCTTC. Amino acids: CASSSGTVSYNEQFF.

The rearrangement joins TRBV19 to TRBJ2-7; TRBD2 matches at 12 bases. Looked up from germline, CDR1 is LNHDA and CDR2 is SQIVND (reference sequence). This CDR3 spans 16 amino acids. V was pared by 4 bases and J by 5 bases, with 9 bases of the junction left unmatched. This CDR3 reads CASSTTLAGGWDEQYF. CDR3 nucleotides: TGTGCCAGTAGTACCACTCTAGCGGGAGGGTGGGACGAGCAGTACTTC.